This T cell receptor (beta chain) was found in a study of a mutant IDH1 vaccine in newly diagnosed glioma. Whole-study context: Mean patient age was approximately 39 years; approximately 60% were male and approximately 38% female. Patients had received radiotherapy, temozolomide, or both previously, most receiving both. Study-wide results and caveats: Detectable vaccine-induced immune responses arose in around 93% of patients.

Turning to this clone: Its cognate antigen is unknown.

The data were produced by immunoSEQ multiplex PCR, yet TCRdb's version contains in-frame clones alone and is incomplete. Of about 60,000 clones in the sample, about 85% were seen once. Time point reported: week 35, safety follow-up. Topical imiquimod was applied with each vaccine dose, which held 300 ug of mutant IDH1 20-mer peptide. Patients had eight vaccinations, in weeks 1, 3, 5, 7, 11, 15, 19 and 23. The receptor comes from a man aged 25-45 years with glioma. The sample here was PBMCs, taken from a glioma patient whose treatment included an IDH1 peptide vaccine.

DNA for the CDR3: TGTGCCAGCAGCGTGCGGGGTGTTAGCACAGATACGCAGTATTTT. It yields the protein CASSVRGVSTDTQYF. The rearrangement links TRBV9 to TRBJ2-3, with D perhaps TRBD2 (6 bases). The CDR3 sequence is 15 residues long. Trimming took 2 bases from V and 0 from J, leaving 10 bases between them. Germline assignment: CDR1 SGDLS and CDR2 YYNGEE.